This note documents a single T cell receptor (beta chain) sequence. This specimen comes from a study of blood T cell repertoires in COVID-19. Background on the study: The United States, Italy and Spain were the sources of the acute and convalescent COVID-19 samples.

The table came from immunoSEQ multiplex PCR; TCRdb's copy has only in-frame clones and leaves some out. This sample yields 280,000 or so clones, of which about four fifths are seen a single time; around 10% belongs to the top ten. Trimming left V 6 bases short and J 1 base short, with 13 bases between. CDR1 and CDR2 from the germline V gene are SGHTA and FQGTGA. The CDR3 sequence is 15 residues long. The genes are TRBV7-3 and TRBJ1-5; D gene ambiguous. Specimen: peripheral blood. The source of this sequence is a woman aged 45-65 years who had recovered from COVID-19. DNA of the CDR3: TGTGCCAGCAGGATCCGGCAGCGGAGCAATCAGCCCCAGCATTTT. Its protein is CASRIRQRSNQPQHF.